A selection of T cell receptor beta chains follows, all from one sample in a study of blood T cell repertoires in COVID-19. Assay used: immunoSEQ multiplex PCR; TCRdb lists only in-frame clones, some missing. The table has some 260,000 clones, 82% seen once; the top ten hold around 3.2%. The material sequenced was peripheral blood. The receptors derive from a woman aged 18-29 years with acute or convalescent COVID-19. The CDR3 runs from the conserved cysteine through the conserved F or W. D genes are given only for firm matches. The size entry is marked missing in some rows and otherwise reads once, few, many or a size class.

CDR3 protein: CASRNSGAYEQYF
CDR3 DNA: TGTGCCAGCAGAAATAGCGGAGCCTACGAGCAGTACTTC
D gene: .
clone size: .
CDR3 length: 13
V gene: TRBV19
J gene: TRBJ2-7

CDR3 protein: CASSDPGFGEKLFF
CDR3 DNA: TGTGCCAGCAGTGACCCCGGGTTCGGTGAAAAACTGTTTTTT
D gene: .
clone size: .
CDR3 length: 14
V gene: TRBV25-1
J gene: TRBJ1-4

CDR3 protein: CASSYSIAGLTDTQYF
CDR3 DNA: TGTGCCAGCAGTTACTCGATTGCGGGATTAACAGATACGCAGTATTTT
D gene: .
clone size: .
CDR3 length: 16
V gene: TRBV6-5
J gene: TRBJ2-3

CDR3 protein: CASSPTSGDWEQFF
CDR3 DNA: TGTGCCAGCAGCCCCACTAGCGGGGATTGGGAGCAGTTCTTC
D gene: TRBD2
clone size: few
CDR3 length: 14
V gene: TRBV27
J gene: TRBJ2-1

CDR3 protein: CASSPTRLLFTDTQYF
CDR3 DNA: TGTGCCAGCAGCCCGACACGTCTGCTATTCACAGATACGCAGTATTTT
D gene: .
clone size: .
CDR3 length: 16
V gene: TRBV5-6
J gene: TRBJ2-3

CDR3 protein: CASSYPGQTNTEAFF
CDR3 DNA: TGTGCCAGCAGCTATCCGGGACAGACGAACACTGAAGCTTTCTTT
D gene: TRBD1
clone size: .
CDR3 length: 15
V gene: TRBV3-1/TRBV3-2
J gene: TRBJ1-1

CDR3 protein: CASSYSNGQGDGYTF
CDR3 DNA: TGTGCCAGCAGTTACTCAAACGGACAGGGGGATGGCTACACCTTC
D gene: TRBD1
clone size: .
CDR3 length: 15
V gene: TRBV6-6
J gene: TRBJ1-2

CDR3 protein: CASSLTGLTEAFF
CDR3 DNA: TGTGCCAGCAGTTTGACAGGGCTCACTGAAGCTTTCTTT
D gene: TRBD1
clone size: .
CDR3 length: 13
V gene: TRBV27
J gene: TRBJ1-1

CDR3 protein: CATSRGERQGSKPQHF
CDR3 DNA: TGTGCCACCAGCAGAGGGGAAAGACAGGGGAGCAAGCCCCAGCATTTT
D gene: TRBD1
clone size: once
CDR3 length: 16
V gene: TRBV15
J gene: TRBJ1-5

CDR3 protein: CASNLEASSYNEQFF
CDR3 DNA: TGCGCCAGCAACCTTGAGGCCAGCTCCTACAATGAGCAGTTCTTC
D gene: .
clone size: .
CDR3 length: 15
V gene: TRBV5-1
J gene: TRBJ2-1

CDR3 protein: CASSSINRGRYEQYF
CDR3 DNA: TGTGCCAGCAGCTCGATAAACAGGGGGCGATACGAGCAGTACTTC
D gene: TRBD1
clone size: .
CDR3 length: 15
V gene: TRBV7-2
J gene: TRBJ2-7

CDR3 protein: CAISGRGEAEQFF
CDR3 DNA: TGTGCCATCAGTGGACGGGGGGAGGCTGAGCAGTTCTTC
D gene: TRBD2
clone size: .
CDR3 length: 13
V gene: TRBV10-3
J gene: TRBJ2-1

CDR3 protein: CACRQGKSYEQYF
CDR3 DNA: TGTGCTTGCCGACAGGGCAAATCGTACGAGCAGTACTTC
D gene: TRBD1
clone size: .
CDR3 length: 13
V gene: TRBV30
J gene: TRBJ2-7

CDR3 protein: CASSHDRVNYGYTF
CDR3 DNA: TGTGCCAGCAGTCACGACAGGGTTAACTATGGCTACACCTTC
D gene: TRBD1
clone size: .
CDR3 length: 14
V gene: TRBV27
J gene: TRBJ1-2

CDR3 protein: CASSLTGPSLRDEQFF
CDR3 DNA: TGTGCCAGCAGCTTAACGGGCCCCTCCTTGAGGGATGAGCAGTTCTTC
D gene: .
clone size: .
CDR3 length: 16
V gene: TRBV7-3
J gene: TRBJ2-1

CDR3 protein: CASRETGWSTEAFF
CDR3 DNA: TGTGCCAGCAGAGAGACCGGGTGGAGCACTGAAGCTTTCTTT
D gene: .
clone size: .
CDR3 length: 14
V gene: TRBV6-4
J gene: TRBJ1-1

CDR3 protein: CASRGQDSYEQYF
CDR3 DNA: TGTGCCAGCAGGGGACAGGATTCCTACGAGCAGTACTTC
D gene: TRBD1
clone size: .
CDR3 length: 13
V gene: TRBV12-3/TRBV12-4
J gene: TRBJ2-7

CDR3 protein: CASSYWSGLTYNEQFF
CDR3 DNA: TGTGCCAGCAGTTACTGGTCGGGACTCACCTACAATGAGCAGTTCTTC
D gene: .
clone size: .
CDR3 length: 16
V gene: TRBV6-5
J gene: TRBJ2-1

CDR3 protein: CASSSPGASYEQYF
CDR3 DNA: TGTGCCAGTTCGTCCCCAGGGGCGTCCTACGAGCAGTACTTC
D gene: .
clone size: .
CDR3 length: 14
V gene: TRBV19
J gene: TRBJ2-7

CDR3 protein: CAISDPGGTGELFF
CDR3 DNA: TGTGCCATCAGTGACCCAGGGGGGACCGGGGAGCTGTTTTTT
D gene: .
clone size: .
CDR3 length: 14
V gene: TRBV10-3
J gene: TRBJ2-2

CDR3 protein: CASSLRTSGSGEQFF
CDR3 DNA: TGTGCTAGCAGCCTAAGGACTAGCGGGAGCGGTGAGCAGTTCTTC
D gene: TRBD2
clone size: once
CDR3 length: 15
V gene: TRBV7-7
J gene: TRBJ2-1

CDR3 protein: CASRRQDTEAFF
CDR3 DNA: TGTGCCAGCAGACGACAGGACACTGAAGCTTTCTTT
D gene: .
clone size: .
CDR3 length: 12
V gene: TRBV6-5
J gene: TRBJ1-1

CDR3 protein: CASSQDPGNTYEQYF
CDR3 DNA: TGCGCCAGCAGCCAAGATCCGGGGAACACCTACGAGCAGTACTTC
D gene: .
clone size: .
CDR3 length: 15
V gene: TRBV4-3
J gene: TRBJ2-7

CDR3 protein: CASRGDRGLVNEQFF
CDR3 DNA: TGTGCCAGCAGGGGGGACAGGGGGCTTGTAAATGAGCAGTTCTTC
D gene: TRBD1
clone size: .
CDR3 length: 15
V gene: TRBV28
J gene: TRBJ2-1

CDR3 protein: CASSERTGGTEAFF
CDR3 DNA: TGTGCCAGCAGTGAGAGGACAGGGGGGACTGAAGCTTTCTTT
D gene: TRBD1
clone size: .
CDR3 length: 14
V gene: TRBV6-1
J gene: TRBJ1-1

CDR3 protein: CASSAGDRKVEKLFF
CDR3 DNA: TGCGCCAGCAGCGCGGGGGACAGGAAGGTTGAAAAACTGTTTTTT
D gene: TRBD1
clone size: .
CDR3 length: 15
V gene: TRBV5-1
J gene: TRBJ1-4

CDR3 protein: CASSQGTGPNEKLFF
CDR3 DNA: TGTGCCAGCAGCCAAGGGACAGGGCCTAATGAAAAACTGTTTTTT
D gene: TRBD1
clone size: .
CDR3 length: 15
V gene: TRBV3-1/TRBV3-2
J gene: TRBJ1-4

CDR3 protein: CSVAPLAGGGRFSSYEQYF
CDR3 DNA: TGCAGCGTTGCCCCTTTGGCGGGGGGGGGAAGATTTAGCTCCTACGAGCAGTACTTC
D gene: TRBD2
clone size: .
CDR3 length: 19
V gene: TRBV29-1
J gene: TRBJ2-7

CDR3 protein: CASSPSVAYGYTF
CDR3 DNA: TGCGCCAGCAGCCCATCAGTAGCCTATGGCTACACCTTC
D gene: .
clone size: few
CDR3 length: 13
V gene: TRBV5-1
J gene: TRBJ1-2

CDR3 protein: CSVGTAVQETQYF
CDR3 DNA: TGCAGCGTTGGGACAGCCGTCCAAGAGACCCAGTACTTC
D gene: .
clone size: .
CDR3 length: 13
V gene: TRBV29-1
J gene: TRBJ2-5

CDR3 protein: CASSTYKRGNSPLHF
CDR3 DNA: TGTGCCAGTAGTACCTATAAGAGGGGGAATTCACCCCTCCACTTT
D gene: .
clone size: .
CDR3 length: 15
V gene: TRBV19
J gene: TRBJ1-6

CDR3 protein: CASTAGQGRSPLHF
CDR3 DNA: TGTGCCAGCACCGCAGGACAGGGACGTTCACCCCTCCACTTT
D gene: TRBD1
clone size: .
CDR3 length: 14
V gene: TRBV6-5
J gene: TRBJ1-6

CDR3 protein: CASSIRETQYF
CDR3 DNA: TGTGCCAGCAGTATTCGGGAGACCCAGTACTTC
D gene: .
clone size: .
CDR3 length: 11
V gene: TRBV25-1
J gene: TRBJ2-5

CDR3 protein: CASSPTKPGLLAKNIQYF
CDR3 DNA: TGTGCCAGCTCACCGACTAAACCGGGATTACTAGCCAAAAACATTCAGTACTTC
D gene: .
clone size: .
CDR3 length: 18
V gene: TRBV18
J gene: TRBJ2-4

CDR3 protein: CASTRDRAFNTEAFF
CDR3 DNA: TGCGCCAGCACGCGGGACAGGGCATTTAACACTGAAGCTTTCTTT
D gene: TRBD1
clone size: .
CDR3 length: 15
V gene: TRBV5-1
J gene: TRBJ1-1

CDR3 protein: CASSSGQPNSPLHF
CDR3 DNA: TGTGCCAGCAGCTCCGGACAGCCGAATTCACCCCTCCACTTT
D gene: .
clone size: .
CDR3 length: 14
V gene: TRBV7-2
J gene: TRBJ1-6

CDR3 protein: CASSPPGLGGADTQYF
CDR3 DNA: TGTGCCAGCTCACCACCGGGACTAGGGGGAGCAGATACGCAGTATTTT
D gene: TRBD2
clone size: .
CDR3 length: 16
V gene: TRBV18
J gene: TRBJ2-3

CDR3 protein: CAWSMTPDRDPKSF
CDR3 DNA: TGTGCCTGGAGTATGACGCCGGACAGGGACCCGAAGAGCTTC
D gene: TRBD1
clone size: .
CDR3 length: 14
V gene: TRBV30
J gene: TRBJ2-7

CDR3 protein: CASSLSGLGRGNRNYGYTF
CDR3 DNA: TGTGCCAGCAGTTTATCGGGGTTGGGCAGGGGCAACCGTAACTATGGCTACACCTTC
D gene: .
clone size: few
CDR3 length: 19
V gene: TRBV27
J gene: TRBJ1-2